This TCR beta chain came from a study of cytomegalovirus exposure and HLA in healthy donors. This table comes from immunoSEQ multiplex PCR, and its TCRdb copy is limited to in-frame clones, with some not included. The sample yields tens of thousands of clones, 95% to 97% seen once. The length of the CDR3 is 15 residues. The V end was cut by 2 bases, the J end by 2 bases, with 11 bases between. Germline values: CDR1 SGHVS, CDR2 FQNEAQ. This receptor was obtained from a woman between 18 and 29 years old in good health and CMV-seropositive. The chain links TRBV7-8 to TRBJ2-3; D may be TRBD1 (6 bases). What was sequenced was PBMCs. The CDR3 coding sequence is TGTGCCAGCAGCTTACCCCAGGGGCCCACAGATACGCAGTATTTT. Protein product: CASSLPQGPTDTQYF.